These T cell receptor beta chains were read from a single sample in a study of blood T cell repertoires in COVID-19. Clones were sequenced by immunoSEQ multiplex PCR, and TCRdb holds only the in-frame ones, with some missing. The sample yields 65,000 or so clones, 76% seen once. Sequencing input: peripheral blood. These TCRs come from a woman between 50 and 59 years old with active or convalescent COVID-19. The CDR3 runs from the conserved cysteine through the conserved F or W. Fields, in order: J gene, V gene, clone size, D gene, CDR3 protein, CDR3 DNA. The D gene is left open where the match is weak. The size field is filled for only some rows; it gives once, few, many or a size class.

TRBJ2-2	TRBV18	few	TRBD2	CASSPPGGRASSTGELFF	TGTGCCAGCTCACCACCTGGCGGGAGGGCCTCGTCCACCGGGGAGCTGTTTTTT
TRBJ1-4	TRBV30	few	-	CASDRGFLPKEGEKLFF	TGTGCCTCCGATCGGGGGTTTTTACCGAAGGAGGGTGAAAAACTGTTTTTT
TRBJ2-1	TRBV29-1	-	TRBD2	CSVAGGRDYNEQFF	TGCAGCGTTGCGGGCGGGAGGGACTACAATGAGCAGTTCTTC
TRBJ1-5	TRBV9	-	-	CASSVDGVSNQPQHF	TGTGCCAGCAGCGTGGACGGGGTTAGCAATCAGCCCCAGCATTTT
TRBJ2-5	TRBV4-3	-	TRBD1	CASSQDRTGRETQYF	TGCGCCAGCAGCCAAGATCGGACAGGGAGAGAGACCCAGTACTTC
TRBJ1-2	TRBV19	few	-	CASSPSGTEDYRDGYTF	TGTGCCAGTAGTCCTTCCGGGACCGAGGACTATAGGGATGGCTACACCTTC
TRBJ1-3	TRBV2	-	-	CASRGLVRGNTIYF	TGTGCCAGCAGGGGTCTCGTGCGGGGAAACACCATATATTTT
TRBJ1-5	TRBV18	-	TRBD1	CASSRGDREYQPQHF	TGTGCCAGCTCACGGGGGGACAGGGAATATCAGCCCCAGCATTTT
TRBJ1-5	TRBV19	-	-	CASSIGATNDQPQHF	TGTGCCAGTAGTATTGGCGCCACTAACGACCAGCCCCAGCATTTT
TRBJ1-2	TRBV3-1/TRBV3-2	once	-	CASSQEAKRGYTF	TGTGCCAGCAGCCAAGAGGCTAAGAGGGGCTACACCTTC
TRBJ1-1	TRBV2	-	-	CASSGRGEAFF	TGTGCCAGCAGTGGCAGGGGTGAAGCTTTCTTT
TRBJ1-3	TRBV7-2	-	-	CASSVRNSGNTIYF	TGTGCCAGCAGCGTCAGAAACTCTGGAAACACCATATATTTT
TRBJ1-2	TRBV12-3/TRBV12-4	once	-	CASSLGGAGYTF	TGTGCCAGCAGCTTGGGAGGGGCGGGCTACACCTTC
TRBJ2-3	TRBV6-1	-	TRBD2	CASSEQLAGVGTDTQYF	TGTGCCAGCAGTGAACAGCTAGCGGGAGTGGGCACAGATACGCAGTATTTT
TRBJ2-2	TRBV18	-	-	CASSRTYTNTGELFF	TGTGCCAGCTCGCGGACTTATACGAACACCGGGGAGCTGTTTTTT
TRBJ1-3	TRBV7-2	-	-	CASSLGGGKEGNTIYF	TGTGCCAGCAGCTTAGGGGGGGGAAAGGAAGGAAACACCATATATTTT
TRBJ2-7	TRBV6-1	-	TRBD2	CASSDTLAAAYEQYF	TGTGCCAGCAGTGACACTCTAGCGGCGGCCTACGAGCAGTACTTC
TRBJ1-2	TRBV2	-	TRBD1	CASSRTGANYGYTF	TGTGCCAGCAGTCGGACAGGGGCGAACTATGGCTACACCTTC
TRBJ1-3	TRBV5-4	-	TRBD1	CASSRGGQEAGNTIYF	TGTGCCAGCAGCCGGGGTGGACAGGAGGCTGGAAACACCATATATTTT
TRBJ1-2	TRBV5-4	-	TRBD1	CASSLPGQGANYGYTF	TGTGCCAGCAGCCTACCGGGACAGGGAGCTAACTATGGCTACACCTTC
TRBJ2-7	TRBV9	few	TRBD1	CASSPGQGGYEQYF	TGTGCCAGCAGCCCGGGACAGGGAGGCTACGAGCAGTACTTC
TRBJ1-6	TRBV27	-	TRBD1	CASSSYRGSNSPLHF	TGTGCCAGCAGTAGCTACAGGGGATCTAATTCACCCCTCCACTTT
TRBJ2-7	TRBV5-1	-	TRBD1	CASSLATGGYEQYF	TGCGCCAGCAGCTTGGCGACAGGGGGCTACGAGCAGTACTTC
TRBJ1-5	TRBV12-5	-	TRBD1	CASGWDRGSWQPQHF	TGTGCTAGTGGCTGGGACAGGGGAAGCTGGCAGCCCCAGCATTTT
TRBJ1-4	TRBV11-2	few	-	CASSSLRGTNEKLFF	TGTGCCAGCAGCTCTCTTCGGGGGACTAATGAAAAACTGTTTTTT
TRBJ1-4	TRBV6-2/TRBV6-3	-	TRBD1	CASSPQGAPEKLFF	TGTGCCAGCAGCCCCCAGGGGGCGCCTGAAAAACTGTTTTTT
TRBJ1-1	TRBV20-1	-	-	CSAEQNTEAFF	TGCAGTGCTGAACAGAACACTGAAGCTTTCTTT
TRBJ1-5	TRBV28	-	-	CASSPGGGNQPQHF	TGTGCCAGCAGCCCGGGAGGGGGCAATCAGCCCCAGCATTTT
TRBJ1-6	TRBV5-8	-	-	CASSREFNSPLHF	TGTGCCAGCAGTCGGGAATTTAATTCACCCCTCCACTTT
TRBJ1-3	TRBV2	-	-	CASSEGPRSGNTIYF	TGTGCCAGCAGTGAAGGGCCCCGCTCTGGAAACACCATATATTTT
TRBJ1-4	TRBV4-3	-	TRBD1	CASSQDRDRGWREKLFF	TGCGCCAGCAGCCAAGATCGGGACAGGGGTTGGAGGGAAAAACTGTTTTTT
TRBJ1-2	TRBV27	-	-	CASSSIRANYGYTF	TGTGCCAGCAGTTCTATACGGGCTAACTATGGCTACACCTTC
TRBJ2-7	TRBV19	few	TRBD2	CASSIALAGNYEQYF	TGTGCCAGTAGTATAGCACTAGCGGGGAACTACGAGCAGTACTTC
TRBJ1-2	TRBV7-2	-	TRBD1	CASSPRRGPGYGYTF	TGTGCCAGCAGCCCCAGGAGGGGGCCTGGCTATGGCTACACCTTC
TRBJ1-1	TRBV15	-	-	CATSRDRTEGTEAFF	TGTGCCACCAGCAGAGATCGGACAGAGGGAACTGAAGCTTTCTTT
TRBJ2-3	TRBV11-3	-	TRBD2	CASSRTSGSTDTQYF	TGTGCCAGCAGCCGGACTAGCGGGAGTACAGATACGCAGTATTTT
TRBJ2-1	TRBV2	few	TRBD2	CASSLGLAGIGEQFF	TGTGCCAGCAGCTTGGGACTAGCGGGGATAGGGGAGCAGTTCTTC
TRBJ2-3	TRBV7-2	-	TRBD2	CASSRGLAGFSTDTQYF	TGTGCCAGCAGCAGGGGACTAGCGGGATTTAGCACAGATACGCAGTATTTT
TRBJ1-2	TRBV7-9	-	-	CASSPSGTHGYTF	TGTGCCAGCAGCCCTAGCGGGACTCATGGCTACACCTTC
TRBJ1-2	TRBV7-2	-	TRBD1	CASSDRDRGNWGYTF	TGTGCCAGCAGCGACCGGGACAGGGGGAATTGGGGCTACACCTTC
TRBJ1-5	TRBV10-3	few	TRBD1	CAIRGDRGNQPQHF	TGTGCCATCAGGGGGGACAGGGGTAATCAGCCCCAGCATTTT